The clone carrying this TCR beta chain has only a few counts. Authors' analysis steps: Quantification of nucleated cells was approximated via reference gene primer amplification. The repertoire was sequenced with immunoSEQ multiplex PCR; TCRdb's copy has only in-frame clones and lacks some. For V, J and clone size, that table is used; D and trimming come from the DNA. The sample carries 250,000 or so clones, about 80% recorded once. This CDR3 has 20 amino acids. J lost 5 bases, V lost 4 bases, and 18 bases had no gene match. Germline V gives CDR1 SSHAT, CDR2 FNYEAQ (reference sequence). The sample comes from a study of blood T cell repertoires in COVID-19. The overall study: T cells, B-cell-depleted T cells, or PBMCs supplied cDNA or gDNA.

The chain carries TRBV7-7 and TRBJ1-6; TRBD1 matches 9 bases. What was sequenced was peripheral blood. This TCR came from a man at least 80 years old with acute or convalescent COVID-19. CDR3 in amino acids: CASSSHPGTGWKLHNSPLHF. CDR3 nucleotides: TGTGCCAGCAGCTCCCATCCCGGGACAGGGTGGAAATTACATAATTCACCCCTCCACTTT.